This T cell receptor beta chain was identified during a study of neurological immune-mediated disorders (dated by TCRdb to between 2018 and 2021). In terms of the full investigation: The study compared peripheral blood TCR-beta repertoires of HTLV-I-associated myelopathy (HAM/TSP) patients, multiple sclerosis patients and healthy controls using UMI-based sequencing. The 100 to 110 TCR-beta libraries covered PBMC samples along with longitudinal samples, technical triplicates, and paired sorted CD4+ and CD8+ T-cell subsets. Of the approximately 68 subjects in the cohort, some 14 were HAM/TSP patients, about 34 were multiple sclerosis patients, and about 20 were healthy controls. Here is what the overall study found, with its caveats: Across subjects, expanded clones never shared an identical CDR3 amino acid sequence, which suggests that the TCR-beta repertoires in every group were private. The highest TCR clonal expansion was observed in HAM/TSP patients, whereas the lowest was observed in MS patients, even when compared with healthy controls.

cDNA synthesis used template-switch 5'RACE with a primer carrying a 10-nucleotide random unique molecular identifier tagging each TCR transcript. Over 200 million TCR-beta sequences, covering 15-18 subjects, were produced in each sequencing run. The RNeasy kit was used to extract total RNA. The KAPA Real-time Library Amplification kit was used to amplify TCR-beta VDJ regions with primers targeting the TCR constant region and the 5'RACE anchor. Sample indexes and Illumina adaptors were added in a first PCR, after which library yield was increased in a second PCR. After purification with Ampure beads, the TCR product of roughly 650 bp was size-selected on a 2% E-gel SizeSelection system. Before pooling, library quality was checked on a Bioanalyzer, concentration was measured with Qubit, and libraries were quantified with the Kapa Library Quantification kit. An Illumina HiSeq 2500 was used to sequence the libraries paired-end at 2 x 150 bp. To increase sequence diversity, roughly 24-32% phiX was spiked into each library pool. As for the authors' bioinformatics: Quality-filtered reads were processed with the UMI-based MiGEC pipeline, and over 75% of raw TCR sequences were removed by the MiGEC pipeline during error correction. VDJ genes were aligned to IMGT germline references, and each clonotype was defined by a unique CDR3 amino acid sequence together with V-J genes. VDJtools evaluated clonal expansion, Shannon diversity and CDR3 relatedness (CalcPairwiseDistances, ClusterSamples); CLCbio workbench built phylogenetic trees. Clones with at least 8 unique UMIs were defined as expanded, with this threshold being based on coefficient-of-variation modelling across technical triplicates. TCRdb redid the processing of the public reads, applying fastp at Q25 and MiXCR, and retained in-frame beta chains. Duplicate CDR3 protein sequences are folded into a single record with the most common DNA and genes. The V and J calls shown here were made by TCRdb, not taken from the authors' results. The sample includes 15,000 to 20,000 distinct CDR3 sequences, with under 35% observed a single time. The top ten clonotypes cover 30% to 40% of the sample.

For unsorted PBMC libraries, 2 million PBMCs were used after storage in RNAlater at -80 degrees C until RNA extraction. Peripheral blood was subjected to Ficoll-Hypaque density gradient centrifugation to isolate PBMCs, which were then cryopreserved in liquid nitrogen. CDR1 and CDR2 are drawn from the germline V gene: SGHRS, YFSETQ. The junction shows trimming of 3 bases on V and 5 bases on J, plus 17 bases between the germline ends. The CDR3 contains 15 residues, cysteine and phenylalanine counted. The entry retains the CDR3 DNA only, 45 bases that are in frame from base 1. This clonotype was seen repeatedly, ten times or more. No antigen is known for it. Base qualities are not provided; no much larger clone lies one nucleotide away.

What was sequenced was PBMCs. The chain employs TRBV5-1 and TRBJ2-5; the D element might be TRBD1 or TRBD2, as each aligns at 5 bases. This clonotype was sampled from a man between 50 and 59 years old with HTLV-1-associated myelopathy (HAM/TSP). The DNA reads TGCGCCAGCAGCTCCCGAGGGGACCCCAGCGAGACCCAGTACTTC. Translated, it gives CASSSRGDPSETQYF.